Only a few counts were recorded for the clone carrying this T cell receptor (beta chain). Then a second PCR, running roughly 7 to 11 cycles, was carried out with a sample-barcoded 5' primer and a J-beta primer mix. TCRdb re-called the 5' RACE reads through MiXCR, storing one row per CDR3 protein. The sample records 700,000 to 900,000 distinct CDR3 sequences, approximately 53% being singletons. This CDR3 contains 15 residues. Germline-derived CDR1 and CDR2 are PRHDT and FYEKMQ (reference sequence). V gave up 4 bases and J gave up 7 bases; unmatched junction bases: 6. These data come from a study of blood T cells in healthy people across ages.

The clonotype originates from a man aged 80 or over in good health. Material: blood. The V gene is TRBV13, the J gene TRBJ2-1; 11 nucleotides line up with TRBD2. The CDR3: CASSSRASGRNEQFF. CDR3 DNA: TGTGCCAGCAGCTCGAGGGCTAGCGGGAGGAATGAGCAGTTCTTC.